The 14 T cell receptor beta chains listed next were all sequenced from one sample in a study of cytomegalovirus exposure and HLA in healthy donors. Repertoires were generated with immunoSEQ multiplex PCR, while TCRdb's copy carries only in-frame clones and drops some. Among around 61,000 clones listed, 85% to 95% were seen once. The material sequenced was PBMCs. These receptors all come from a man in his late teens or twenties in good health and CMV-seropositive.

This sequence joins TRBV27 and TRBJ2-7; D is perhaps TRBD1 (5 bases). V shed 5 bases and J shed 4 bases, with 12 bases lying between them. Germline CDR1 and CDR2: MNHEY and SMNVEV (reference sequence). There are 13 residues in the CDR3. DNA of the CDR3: TGTGCCAGCAGTAATCTAGGGGCTTACGAGCAGTACTTC. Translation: CASSNLGAYEQYF.

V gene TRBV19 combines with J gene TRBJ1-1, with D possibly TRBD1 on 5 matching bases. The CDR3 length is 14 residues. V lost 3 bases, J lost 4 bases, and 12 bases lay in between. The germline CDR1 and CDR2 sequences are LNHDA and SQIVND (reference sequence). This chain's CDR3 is CASSIRGTGTEAFF. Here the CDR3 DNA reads TGTGCCAGTAGTATTCGGGGGACGGGCACTGAAGCTTTCTTT.

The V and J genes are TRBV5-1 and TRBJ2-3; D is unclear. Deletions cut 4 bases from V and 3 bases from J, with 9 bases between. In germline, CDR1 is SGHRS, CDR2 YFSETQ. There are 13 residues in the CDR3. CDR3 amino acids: CASSETTTDTQYF. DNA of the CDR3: TGCGCCAGCAGCGAGACGACTACAGATACGCAGTATTTT.

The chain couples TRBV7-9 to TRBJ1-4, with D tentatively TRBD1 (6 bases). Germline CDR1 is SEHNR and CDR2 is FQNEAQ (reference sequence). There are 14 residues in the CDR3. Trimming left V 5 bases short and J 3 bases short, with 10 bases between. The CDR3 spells CASSHGQPNEKLFF. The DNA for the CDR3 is TGTGCCAGCAGCCACGGACAGCCTAATGAAAAACTGTTTTTT.

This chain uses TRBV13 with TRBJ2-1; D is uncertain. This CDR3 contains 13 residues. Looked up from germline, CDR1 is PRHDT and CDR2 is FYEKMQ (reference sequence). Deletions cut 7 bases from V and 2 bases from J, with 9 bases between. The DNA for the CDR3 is TGTGCCAGCACCGCAGGTCCCTACAATGAGCAGTTCTTC. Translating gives CASTAGPYNEQFF. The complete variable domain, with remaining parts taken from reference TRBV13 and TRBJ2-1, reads AAGVIQSPRHLIKEKRETATLKCYPIPRHDTVYWYQQGPGQDPQFLISFYEKMQSDKGSIPDRFSAQQFSDYHSELNMSSLELGDSALYFCASTAGPYNEQFFGPGTRLTVL.

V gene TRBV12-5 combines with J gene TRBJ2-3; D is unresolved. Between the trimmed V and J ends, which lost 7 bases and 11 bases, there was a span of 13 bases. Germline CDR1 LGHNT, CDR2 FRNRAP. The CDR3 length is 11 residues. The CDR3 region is CASVTTLKQYF. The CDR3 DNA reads TGTGCTAGTGTCACAACCTTGAAGCAGTATTTT.

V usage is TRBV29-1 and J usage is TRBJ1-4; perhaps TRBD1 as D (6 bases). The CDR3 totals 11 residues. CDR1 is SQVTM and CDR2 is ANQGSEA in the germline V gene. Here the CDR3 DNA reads TGCATCGTAGGACAGTCCGAAAAACTGTTTTTT. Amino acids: CIVGQSEKLFF.

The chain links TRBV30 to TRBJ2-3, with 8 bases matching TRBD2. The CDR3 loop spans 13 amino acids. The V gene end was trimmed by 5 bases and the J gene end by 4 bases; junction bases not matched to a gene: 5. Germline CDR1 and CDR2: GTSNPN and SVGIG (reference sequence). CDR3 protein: CAWSGAGADTQYF. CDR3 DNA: TGTGCCTGGTCGGGAGCGGGGGCAGATACGCAGTATTTT.

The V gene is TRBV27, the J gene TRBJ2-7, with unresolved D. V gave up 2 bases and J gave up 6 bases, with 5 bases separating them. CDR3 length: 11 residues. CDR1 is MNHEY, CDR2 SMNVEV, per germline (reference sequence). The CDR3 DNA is TGTGCCAGCAGTTTAAACGGCGAGCAGTACTTC. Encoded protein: CASSLNGEQYF.

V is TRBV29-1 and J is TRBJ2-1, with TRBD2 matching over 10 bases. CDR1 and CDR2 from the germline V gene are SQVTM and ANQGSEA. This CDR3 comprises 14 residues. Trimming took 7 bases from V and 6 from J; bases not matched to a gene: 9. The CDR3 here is CSALLAGGPNEQFF. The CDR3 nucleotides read TGCAGCGCCCTTTTAGCGGGAGGCCCCAATGAGCAGTTCTTC.

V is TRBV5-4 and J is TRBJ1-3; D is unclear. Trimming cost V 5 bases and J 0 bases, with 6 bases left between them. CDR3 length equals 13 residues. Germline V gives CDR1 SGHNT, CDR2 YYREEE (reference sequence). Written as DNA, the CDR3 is TGTGCCAGCAGGACTGGCTCTGGAAACACCATATATTTT. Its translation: CASRTGSGNTIYF.

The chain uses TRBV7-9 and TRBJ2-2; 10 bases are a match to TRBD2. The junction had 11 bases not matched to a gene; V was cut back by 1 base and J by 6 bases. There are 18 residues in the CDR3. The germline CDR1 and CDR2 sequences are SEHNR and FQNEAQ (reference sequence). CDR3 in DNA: TGTGCCAGCAGCTTAGTTGGGCTAGCGGGAGTGTTTGCCGGGGAGCTGTTTTTT. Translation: CASSLVGLAGVFAGELFF.

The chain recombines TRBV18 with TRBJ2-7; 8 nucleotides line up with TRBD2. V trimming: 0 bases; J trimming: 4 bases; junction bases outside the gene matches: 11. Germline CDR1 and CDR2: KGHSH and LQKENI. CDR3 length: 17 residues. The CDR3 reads CASSPPGGAREDYEQYF. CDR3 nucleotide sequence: TGTGCCAGCTCACCACCCGGGGGGGCTAGGGAGGATTACGAGCAGTACTTC.

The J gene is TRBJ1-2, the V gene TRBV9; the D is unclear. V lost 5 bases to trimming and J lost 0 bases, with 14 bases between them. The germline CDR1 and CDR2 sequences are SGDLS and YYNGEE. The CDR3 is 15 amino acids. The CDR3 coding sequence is TGTGCCAGCAGTCTTAACAGCGGACCTAACTATGGCTACACCTTC. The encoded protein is CASSLNSGPNYGYTF.